These 16 T cell receptor beta chains originate from one sample sequenced in a study of T cells in Graves' hyperthyroidism and ophthalmopathy. Amplification of TCR beta CDR3 regions used RNA as the template. The HTBI primer set drove a first-round RT-PCR of the TCR CDR3. TCRdb fed the multiplex PCR reads into MiXCR, producing one record per CDR3 protein. The table lists about 520,000 distinct CDR3 sequences, less than 25% of them singletons. Source material: blood. The receptors derive from a man aged 18 to 30 with Graves' hyperthyroidism.

The V and J genes are TRBV6-1 and TRBJ2-7; TRBD1 agrees at 8 bases. Germline trimming cut 7 bases from V and 0 bases from J; bases unmatched to any gene: 8. This CDR3 comprises 15 residues. Germline V gene data show CDR1 as MNHNS and CDR2 as SASEGT. CDR3 DNA: TGTGCCAGCACCGAACAGGGGGTCGCCTCCTACGAGCAGTACTTC. Amino acid sequence: CASTEQGVASYEQYF.

This clonotype was seen ten or more times. The chain joins TRBV15 to TRBJ1-1, with 11 nucleotides matching TRBD1. J lost 7 bases, V lost 5 bases, and 12 bases had no gene match. The CDR3 consists of 16 residues. CDR1 and CDR2 from the germline V gene are LNHNV and YYDKDF (reference sequence). The CDR3 DNA reads as TGTGCCACCAGCCCCCGGGACAGGGGGTATATTAGTGAAGCTTTCTTT. Protein sequence: CATSPRDRGYISEAFF. Full variable domain (missing parts from reference TRBV15 and TRBJ1-1): DAMVIQNPRYQVTQFGKPVTLSCSQTLNHNVMYWYQQKSSQAPKLLFHYYDKDFNNEADTPDNFQSRRPNTSFCFLDIRSPGLGDTAMYLCATSPRDRGYISEAFFGQGTRLTVV.

This clonotype has only a few counts. This may be a read error: a much more frequent sequence differs by one nucleotide. The chain couples TRBV4-1 to TRBJ1-5; D gene ambiguous. The CDR3 totals 14 residues. Germline CDR1 is MGHRA and CDR2 is YSYEKL. CDR3 DNA sequence: TGCGCCAGCAGCCACACCCAGAGGGATCAGCCCCGGCATTTT. Protein sequence: CASSHTQRDQPRHF.

This clonotype was detected ten times or more. The V gene is TRBV10-2, the J gene TRBJ2-7; possibly TRBD1 for D (6 bases). The CDR3 consists of 14 residues. CDR1 is WSHSY and CDR2 is SAAADI in the germline V gene. The V end was cut by 0 bases, the J end by 7 bases, with 13 bases between. The DNA for the CDR3 is TGCGCCAGCAGTGAGTCGCCCAGGGGATGGGAGCAGTACTTC. Protein: CASSESPRGWEQYF.

The table lists this clonotype with many counts. This CDR3 is CASSSKTTGMNTEAFF. CDR3 nucleotide sequence: TGTGCCAGCAGTTCTAAAACGACAGGGATGAACACTGAAGCTTTCTTT. The chain couples TRBV28 to TRBJ1-1; 7 positions match TRBD1. CDR3 length: 16 residues. The ends lost 4 bases at V and 0 bases at J; junction bases unmatched: 8. Germline-derived CDR1 and CDR2 are MDHEN and SYDVKM.

The chain joins TRBV9 to TRBJ2-5, with D unresolved. CDR1 and CDR2 (germline): SGDLS, YYNGEE. V lost 3 bases and J lost 5, with 8 bases in between. This CDR3 region has 12 residues. The CDR3, as DNA: TGTGCCAGCAGCGGGGCTTATGAGACCCAGTACTTC. This codes for CASSGAYETQYF.

J is TRBJ1-1 and V is TRBV20-1, with 7 bases lining up with TRBD1. The V gene end was trimmed by 5 bases and the J gene end by 4 bases; junction bases not matched to a gene: 10. Germline V CDR1 and CDR2: DFQATT, SNEGSKA (reference sequence). CDR3 size: 14 residues. The CDR3 DNA reads as TGCAGTGCTGAAATCGACAGGGCCGGCACTGAAGCTTTCTTT. This sequence encodes CSAEIDRAGTEAFF.

V is TRBV28 and J is TRBJ2-7; perhaps TRBD1 as D (5 bases). The CDR3 totals 12 residues. With 9 bases removed from V and 2 bases from J, the gap between germline ends came to 11 bases. Per germline, CDR1 MDHEN and CDR2 SYDVKM. CDR3 sequence reads: CASQGLAYEQYF. CDR3 coding DNA: TGTGCCAGTCAGGGATTAGCCTACGAGCAGTACTTC.

The gene calls are TRBV5-1 and TRBJ1-1, with TRBD1 identical over 12 bases. CDR3 size: 16 residues. Trimming at V came to 0 bases and at J to 6 bases, leaving 6 bases not matched to a gene. CDR1 is SGHRS and CDR2 is YFSETQ in the germline V gene. The CDR3 sequence: CASSLGGTGGNPEAFF. CDR3 in DNA: TGCGCCAGCAGCTTGGGCGGGACAGGGGGCAACCCTGAAGCTTTCTTT.

The table lists this clonotype with many counts. This chain connects TRBV7-2 to TRBJ2-7; D is unresolved. The CDR3 is made up of 14 amino acids. V was trimmed by 0 bases and J by 3 bases, leaving 9 bases between them. Germline assignment: CDR1 SGHTA and CDR2 FQGNSA. CDR3 amino acids: CASSLAVGNYEQYF. The CDR3 DNA reads as TGTGCCAGCAGCTTAGCGGTAGGGAACTACGAGCAGTACTTC.

This clonotype has at least ten counts. V and J are TRBV28 and TRBJ1-5; tentative D call: TRBD1 (6 bases). Germline values: CDR1 MDHEN, CDR2 SYDVKM. V was clipped by 5 bases and J by 6 bases, with 11 bases between them. The CDR3 covers 13 residues. CDR3 protein: CASSVDSAQPQHF. Written as DNA, the CDR3 is TGTGCCAGCAGTGTGGACAGCGCTCAGCCCCAGCATTTT. Filled out from reference TRBV28 and TRBJ1-5, the complete variable domain reads DVKVTQSSRYLVKRTGEKVFLECVQDMDHENMFWYRQDPGLGLRLIYFSYDVKMKEKGDIPEGYSVSREKKERFSLILESASTNQTSMYLCASSVDSAQPQHFGDGTRLSIL.

The chain has TRBV5-1 and TRBJ1-1, with D possibly TRBD1 on 6 matching bases. V was clipped by 1 base and J by 1 base, with 11 bases between them. This CDR3 region has 15 residues. In germline, CDR1 is SGHRS, CDR2 YFSETQ. In nucleotides, the CDR3 is TGCGCCAGCAGCTTGCATGGACAGTCGAACACTGAAGCTTTCTTT. It specifies CASSLHGQSNTEAFF.

This clonotype occurred a few times. The rearrangement uses TRBV20-1 and TRBJ1-5; 10 nucleotides line up with TRBD1. The CDR3 sequence is 14 residues long. Germline CDR1 reads DFQATT; CDR2 reads SNEGSKA (reference sequence). With 3 bases clipped from V and 6 bases from J, the junction kept 5 bases outside the gene matches. The CDR3 DNA reads TGCAGTGCTAGGGCCGGGACAGGGGTTCAGCCCCAGCATTTT. Translated, it gives CSARAGTGVQPQHF.

This clonotype was seen repeatedly, ten times or more. This sequence joins TRBV6-1 and TRBJ1-1, with 11 bases that match TRBD1. Germline V gene data show CDR1 as MNHNS and CDR2 as SASEGT. V lost 7 bases and J lost 1; bases outside the gene matches: 2. CDR3 length: 14 residues. CDR3 in amino acids: CASTGQGANTEAFF. CDR3 nucleotide sequence: TGTGCCAGCACCGGACAGGGGGCGAACACTGAAGCTTTCTTT.

Many counts were recorded for this clonotype. The chain links TRBV6-2 or TRBV6-3 to TRBJ2-7; 7 bases are a match to TRBD1. V trimming: 5 bases; J trimming: 9 bases; junction bases outside the gene matches: 16. The CDR3 is made up of 15 amino acids. Germline V CDR1 and CDR2: MNHEY, SVGEGT. The CDR3 nucleotides read TGTGCCAGCAGTCCTAACAGGGGTGGTATCCACGGGCAGTACTTC. It yields the protein CASSPNRGGIHGQYF.

J is TRBJ1-5 and V is TRBV6-5; D is unresolved. Germline CDR1 MNHEY, CDR2 SVGAGI. V gave up 2 bases and J gave up 8 bases, with 7 bases separating them. This CDR3 has 12 residues. The CDR3 here is CASSYPVEPQHF. CDR3 DNA sequence: TGTGCCAGCAGTTACCCGGTTGAGCCCCAGCATTTT.